This T cell receptor (beta chain) originates from a study of blood T cell repertoires in COVID-19. Study background: The study drew acute and convalescent COVID-19 samples from the United States, Italy and Spain. Sources were T cells, B-cell-depleted T cells, or PBMCs; the material itself was cDNA or gDNA.

CDR1 and CDR2 from the germline V gene are MGHRA and YSYEKL. The CDR3 sequence is 20 residues long. Unmatched junction bases numbered 13, after V lost 0 bases and J lost 2 bases. Original analysis: Reference gene primer amplification in the assay estimated nucleated cell counts. Assay used: immunoSEQ multiplex PCR; TCRdb lists only in-frame clones, some missing. The V and J calls and clone size were taken over from that table, and D and trimming were inferred from the DNA. Seen here are tens of thousands of clones, 80% to 90% observed once, and the top ten hold around 5.2%. The chain recombines TRBV4-1 with TRBJ1-5; 10 bases match TRBD1. Sequencing was performed on peripheral blood. The source of this sequence is a woman in her seventies with active COVID-19. The CDR3: CASSQDTQDRGIWGNQPQHF. The CDR3 DNA is TGCGCCAGCAGCCAAGACACTCAGGACAGGGGGATCTGGGGCAATCAGCCCCAGCATTTT.